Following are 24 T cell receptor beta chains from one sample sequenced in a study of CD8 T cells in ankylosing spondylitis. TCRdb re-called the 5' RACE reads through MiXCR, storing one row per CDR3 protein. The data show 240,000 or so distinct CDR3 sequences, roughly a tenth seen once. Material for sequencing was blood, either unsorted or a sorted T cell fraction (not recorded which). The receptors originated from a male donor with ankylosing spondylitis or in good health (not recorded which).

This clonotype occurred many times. Here the CDR3 reads CASSLAAYEQYF. The CDR3 bases are TGTGCCAGCAGCTTAGCAGCCTACGAGCAGTACTTC. The chain combines TRBV7-8 with TRBJ2-7; D not certain. V gave up 0 bases and J gave up 2 bases, with 2 bases separating them. Germline CDR1 is SGHVS and CDR2 is FQNEAQ. CDR3 length: 12 amino acids.

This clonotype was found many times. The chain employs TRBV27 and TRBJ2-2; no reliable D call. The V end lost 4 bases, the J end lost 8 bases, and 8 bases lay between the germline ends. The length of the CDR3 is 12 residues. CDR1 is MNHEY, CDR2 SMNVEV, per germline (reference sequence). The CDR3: CASSSWAGELFF. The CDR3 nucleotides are TGTGCCAGCAGTTCCTGGGCAGGGGAGCTGTTTTTT.

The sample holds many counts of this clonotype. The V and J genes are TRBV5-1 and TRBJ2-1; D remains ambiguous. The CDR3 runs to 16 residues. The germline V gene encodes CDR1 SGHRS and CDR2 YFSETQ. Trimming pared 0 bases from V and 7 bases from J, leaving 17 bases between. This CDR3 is CASSLEQRASMNEQFF. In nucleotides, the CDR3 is TGCGCCAGCAGCTTGGAACAGCGTGCATCTATGAATGAGCAGTTCTTC. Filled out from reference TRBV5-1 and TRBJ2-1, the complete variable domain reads KAGVTQTPRYLIKTRGQQVTLSCSPISGHRSVSWYQQTPGQGLQFLFEYFSETQRNKGNFPGRFSGRQFSNSRSEMNVSTLELGDSALYLCASSLEQRASMNEQFFGPGTRLTVL.

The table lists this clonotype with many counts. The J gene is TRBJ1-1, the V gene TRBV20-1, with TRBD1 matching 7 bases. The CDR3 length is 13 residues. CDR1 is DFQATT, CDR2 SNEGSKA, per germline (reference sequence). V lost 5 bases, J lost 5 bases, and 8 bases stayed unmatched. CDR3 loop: CSACTGDLTEAFF. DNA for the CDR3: TGCAGTGCTTGTACAGGGGATCTGACTGAAGCTTTCTTT.

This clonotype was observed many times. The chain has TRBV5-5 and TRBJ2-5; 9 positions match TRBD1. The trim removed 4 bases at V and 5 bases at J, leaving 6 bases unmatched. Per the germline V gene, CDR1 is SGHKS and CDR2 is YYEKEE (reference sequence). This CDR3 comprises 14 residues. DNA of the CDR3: TGTGCCAGCAGCACCGGGACAGGGCGGGAGACCCAGTACTTC. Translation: CASSTGTGRETQYF.

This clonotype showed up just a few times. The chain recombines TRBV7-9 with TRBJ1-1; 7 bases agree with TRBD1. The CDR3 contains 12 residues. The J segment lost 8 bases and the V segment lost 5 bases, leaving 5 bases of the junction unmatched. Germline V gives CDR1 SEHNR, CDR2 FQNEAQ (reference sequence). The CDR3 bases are TGTGCCAGCAGCCGGACAGGACGAGAAGCTTTCTTT. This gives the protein CASSRTGREAFF.

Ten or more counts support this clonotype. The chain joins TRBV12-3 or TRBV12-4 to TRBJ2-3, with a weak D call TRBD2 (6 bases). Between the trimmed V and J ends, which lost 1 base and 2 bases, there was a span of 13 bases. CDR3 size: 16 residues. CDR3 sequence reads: CASSLVRDLNTDTQYF. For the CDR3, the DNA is TGTGCCAGCAGTTTAGTGCGGGACTTAAACACAGATACGCAGTATTTT.

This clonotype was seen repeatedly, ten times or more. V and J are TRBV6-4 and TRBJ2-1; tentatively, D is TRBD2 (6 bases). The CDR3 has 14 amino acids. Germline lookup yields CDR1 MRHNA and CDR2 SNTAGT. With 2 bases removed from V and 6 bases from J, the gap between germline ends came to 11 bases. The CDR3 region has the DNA TGTGCCAGCAGTGACGGTAGCGGAGCCAATGAGCAGTTCTTC. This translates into CASSDGSGANEQFF.

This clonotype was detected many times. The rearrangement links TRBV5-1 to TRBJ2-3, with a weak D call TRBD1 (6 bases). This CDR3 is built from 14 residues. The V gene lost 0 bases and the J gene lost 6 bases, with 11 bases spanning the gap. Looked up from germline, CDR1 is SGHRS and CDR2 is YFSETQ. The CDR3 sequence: CASSLEQGSDTQYF. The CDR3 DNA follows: TGCGCCAGCAGCTTGGAGCAGGGGTCCGATACGCAGTATTTT.

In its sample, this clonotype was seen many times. DNA for the CDR3: TGCGCCAGCAGCTTTGGCGGGGAAGAGACCCAGTACTTC. It is translated as CASSFGGEETQYF. The chain carries TRBV5-1 and TRBJ2-5, with D perhaps matching TRBD2 (6 bases). The germline V gene has CDR1 SGHRS and CDR2 YFSETQ. The CDR3 length is 13 residues. The ends were cut back, 2 bases at V and 3 bases at J, with 8 bases in the middle.

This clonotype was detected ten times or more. CDR3: CASSLAPNSNEQFF. The CDR3 region has the DNA TGTGCCAGCAGCTTAGCACCCAATAGCAATGAGCAGTTCTTC. The chain uses TRBV7-2 and TRBJ2-1; no clear D. Trimming removed 0 bases at V and 6 bases at J, with 9 bases between. This CDR3 is built from 14 residues. Germline V gene data show CDR1 as SGHTA and CDR2 as FQGNSA.

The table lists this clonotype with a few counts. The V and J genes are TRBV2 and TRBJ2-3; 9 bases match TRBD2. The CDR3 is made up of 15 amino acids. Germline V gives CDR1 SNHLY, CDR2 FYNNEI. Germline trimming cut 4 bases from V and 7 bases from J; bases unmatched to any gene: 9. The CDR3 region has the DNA TGTGCCAGCAGTGGGTCCAGCGGGAGGCCGAATACGCAGTATTTT. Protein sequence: CASSGSSGRPNTQYF.

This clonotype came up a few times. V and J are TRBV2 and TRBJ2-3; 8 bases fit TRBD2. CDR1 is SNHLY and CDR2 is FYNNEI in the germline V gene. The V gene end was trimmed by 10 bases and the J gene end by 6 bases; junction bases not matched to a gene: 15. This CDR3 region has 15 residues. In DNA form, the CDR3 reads TGTGCCACCAGCTGGAGCGGGGGTTTGGGGGATACGCAGTATTTT. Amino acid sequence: CATSWSGGLGDTQYF.

CDR3 bases: TGTGCCAGCAGCGCGACCAGGGCCTCGGAGACCCAGTACTTC. Its translation is CASSATRASETQYF. The chain couples TRBV7-3 to TRBJ2-5; a weak D match, TRBD1 (5 bases). Trimming stripped 5 bases from V and 5 bases from J, with 15 bases between. The CDR3 runs to 14 residues. The germline CDR1 and CDR2 sequences are SGHTA and FQGTGA.

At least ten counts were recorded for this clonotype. CDR3 nucleotide sequence: TGTGCCAGCAGCTTGGCCTTGGGGCTGAACACTGAAGCTTTCTTT. It codes for CASSLALGLNTEAFF. The rearrangement links TRBV5-5 to TRBJ1-1, with D possibly matching TRBD1 (5 bases). Germline V CDR1 and CDR2: SGHKS, YYEKEE (reference sequence). V lost 0 bases and J lost 0, with 9 bases in between. The length of the CDR3 is 15 residues.

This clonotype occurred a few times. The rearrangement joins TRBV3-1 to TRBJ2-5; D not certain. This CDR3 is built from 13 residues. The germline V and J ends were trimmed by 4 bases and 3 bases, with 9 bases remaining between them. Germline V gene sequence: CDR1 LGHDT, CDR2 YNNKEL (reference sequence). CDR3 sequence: CASSRRRKETQYF. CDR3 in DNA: TGTGCCAGCAGCCGCCGACGAAAAGAGACCCAGTACTTC.

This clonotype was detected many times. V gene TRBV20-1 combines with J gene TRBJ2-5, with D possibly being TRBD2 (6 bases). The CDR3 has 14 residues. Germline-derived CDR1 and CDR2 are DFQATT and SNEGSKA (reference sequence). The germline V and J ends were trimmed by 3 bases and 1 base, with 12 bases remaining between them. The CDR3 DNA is TGCAGTGCTAGCCCTAGCGTACCCCAAGAGACCCAGTACTTC. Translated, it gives CSASPSVPQETQYF.

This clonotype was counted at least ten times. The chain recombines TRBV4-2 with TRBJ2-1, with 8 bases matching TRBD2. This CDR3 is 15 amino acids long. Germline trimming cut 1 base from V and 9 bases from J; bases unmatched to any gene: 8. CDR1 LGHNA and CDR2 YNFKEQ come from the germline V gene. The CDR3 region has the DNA TGTGCCAGCAGCCAAGTTTACGGGAGGGCCAGTGAGCAGTTCTTC. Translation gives CASSQVYGRASEQFF.

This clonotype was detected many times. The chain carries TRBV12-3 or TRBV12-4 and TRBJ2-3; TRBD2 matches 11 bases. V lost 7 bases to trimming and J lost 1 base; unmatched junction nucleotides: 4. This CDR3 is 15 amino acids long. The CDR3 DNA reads TGTGCCAGCAAAGGGACTAGCGGACGCACAGATACGCAGTATTTT. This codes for CASKGTSGRTDTQYF.

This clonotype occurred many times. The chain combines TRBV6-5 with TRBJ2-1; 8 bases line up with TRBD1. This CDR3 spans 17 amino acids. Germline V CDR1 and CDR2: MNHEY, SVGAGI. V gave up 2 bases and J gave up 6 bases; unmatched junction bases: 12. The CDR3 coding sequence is TGTGCCAGCAGTTACGCCGAGGGACAGGAGGTTGCCAATGAGCAGTTCTTC. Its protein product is CASSYAEGQEVANEQFF.

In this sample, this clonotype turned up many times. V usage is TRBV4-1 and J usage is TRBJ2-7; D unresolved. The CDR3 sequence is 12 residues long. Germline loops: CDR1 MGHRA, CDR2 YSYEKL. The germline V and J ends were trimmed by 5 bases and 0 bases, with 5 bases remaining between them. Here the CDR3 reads CASSGPSYEQYF. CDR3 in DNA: TGCGCCAGCAGCGGCCCCTCCTACGAGCAGTACTTC.

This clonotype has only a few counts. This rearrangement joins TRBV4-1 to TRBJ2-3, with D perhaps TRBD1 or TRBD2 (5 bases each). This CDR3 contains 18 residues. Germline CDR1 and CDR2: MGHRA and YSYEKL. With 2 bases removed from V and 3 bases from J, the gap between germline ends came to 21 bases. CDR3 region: CASSQPLSPGRLTDTQYF. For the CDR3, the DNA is TGCGCCAGCAGCCAACCCCTTTCACCGGGACGGCTAACAGATACGCAGTATTTT.

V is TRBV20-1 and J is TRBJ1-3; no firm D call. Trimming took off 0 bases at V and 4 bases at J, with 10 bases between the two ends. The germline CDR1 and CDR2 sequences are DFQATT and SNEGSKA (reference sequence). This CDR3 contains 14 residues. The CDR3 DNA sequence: TGCAGTGCTAGAGATTGGCAGCAAGGAAACACCATATATTTT. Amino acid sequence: CSARDWQQGNTIYF.

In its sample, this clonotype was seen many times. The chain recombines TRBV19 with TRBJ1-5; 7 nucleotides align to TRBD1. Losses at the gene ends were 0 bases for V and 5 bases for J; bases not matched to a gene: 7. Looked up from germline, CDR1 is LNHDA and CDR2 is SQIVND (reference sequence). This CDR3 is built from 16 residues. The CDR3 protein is CASSIDGDRVDQPQHF. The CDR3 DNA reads TGTGCCAGTAGTATAGACGGCGACAGGGTGGATCAGCCCCAGCATTTT.